These 18 T cell receptor beta chains originate from one sample sequenced in a study of blood T cells in healthy people across ages. For the second PCR, which ran for roughly 6 to 12 cycles, a sample-barcoded 5' primer and a J-beta primer mix were used. TCRdb fed the 5' RACE reads into MiXCR, producing one record per CDR3 protein. This table holds hundreds of thousands of distinct CDR3 sequences, 25% to 30% found once. Sequencing was performed on blood. Receptors originate from a woman of 80 years or more in good health.

The V and J genes are TRBV6-5 and TRBJ1-1; TRBD1 is a possible D gene (5 bases). V lost 7 bases to trimming and J lost 3 bases, with 15 bases between them. Germline V CDR1 and CDR2: MNHEY, SVGAGI. This CDR3 is built from 14 residues. This chain's CDR3 is CASNTRGQDTEAFF. CDR3 in DNA: TGTGCCAGCAATACGAGGGGCCAGGACACTGAAGCTTTCTTT.

The chain carries TRBV29-1 and TRBJ2-7; a possible D gene is TRBD1 (6 bases). CDR1 and CDR2 (germline): SQVTM, ANQGSEA. V was pared by 0 bases and J by 3 bases, with 15 bases between. The CDR3 covers 15 residues. This CDR3 reads CSVEDQETGRYEQYF. Written as DNA, the CDR3 is TGCAGCGTTGAAGATCAAGAGACAGGCCGCTACGAGCAGTACTTC.

This clonotype was detected ten times or more. J is TRBJ2-7 and V is TRBV7-2; 10 positions agree with TRBD1. The length of the CDR3 is 14 residues. V lost 3 bases, J lost 5 bases, and 4 bases stayed unmatched. Germline assignment: CDR1 SGHTA and CDR2 FQGNSA. The CDR3 coding sequence is TGTGCCAGCAGCTTGACAGGGGGCAGGGACGAGCAGTACTTC. It codes for CASSLTGGRDEQYF.

This clonotype was seen repeatedly, ten times or more. The chain recombines TRBV5-1 with TRBJ2-5, with 12 bases aligning to TRBD2. V shed 0 bases, J shed 4 bases, and the junction held 1 base outside the gene matches. CDR1 and CDR2 (germline): SGHRS, YFSETQ. This CDR3 is 15 amino acids long. The CDR3 sequence: CASSLVGLAGETQYF. CDR3 nucleotides: TGCGCCAGCAGCTTGGTGGGACTAGCGGGAGAGACCCAGTACTTC.

Comment on this clonotype: This could be a read error, since a much larger clone is one nucleotide away. The rearrangement joins TRBV7-8 to TRBJ2-2; D is uncertain. The germline CDR1 and CDR2 sequences are SGHVS and FQNEAQ. CDR3 length: 12 residues. Trimming removed 5 bases at V and 4 bases at J, with 5 bases between. CDR3 in amino acids: CASSIFTGELFF. CDR3 DNA sequence: TGTGCCAGCAGCATATTCACCGGGGAGCTGTTTTTT.

This clonotype was picked up many times. The chain joins TRBV7-2 to TRBJ2-1, with TRBD1 matching 7 bases. This CDR3 has 14 amino acids. Germline values: CDR1 SGHTA, CDR2 FQGNSA. J lost 14 bases, V lost 5 bases, and 15 bases had no gene match. CDR3: CASSTGQAFPLEFF. The DNA of the CDR3 is TGTGCCAGCAGCACCGGACAGGCTTTTCCCCTAGAGTTCTTC.

This clonotype was counted many times. This chain joins TRBV7-2 and TRBJ2-1; TRBD1 matches 9 bases. This CDR3 is 15 amino acids long. J gave up 9 bases and V 1 base, and 7 bases lay outside the gene matches. In germline, CDR1 is SGHTA, CDR2 FQGNSA. Here the CDR3 DNA reads TGTGCCAGCAGCTTAGAGGGACAGGGAGTAAGTGAGCAGTTCTTC. This encodes CASSLEGQGVSEQFF.

This chain connects TRBV2 to TRBJ1-1, with 7 bases that match TRBD1. This CDR3 has 13 amino acids. The ends lost 7 bases at V and 7 bases at J; junction bases unmatched: 9. Germline loops: CDR1 SNHLY, CDR2 FYNNEI. CDR3 sequence reads: CASIRDRKIEAFF. CDR3 bases: TGTGCCAGCATTCGGGACAGAAAAATTGAAGCTTTCTTT. The variable domain in full, completed from reference TRBV2 and TRBJ1-1, reads EPEVTQTPSHQVTQMGQEVILRCVPISNHLYFYWYRQILGQKVEFLVSFYNNEISEKSEIFDDQFSVERPDGSNFTLKIRSTKLEDSAMYFCASIRDRKIEAFFGQGTRLTVV.

The chain carries TRBV7-2 and TRBJ1-2; 7 nucleotides line up with TRBD1. V lost 6 bases and J lost 4; bases outside the gene matches: 8. CDR1 is SGHTA and CDR2 is FQGNSA in the germline V gene. The length of the CDR3 is 14 residues. The CDR3 sequence is CASSRTGTSYGYTF. In DNA, the CDR3 is TGTGCCAGCAGTCGGACAGGCACTAGCTATGGCTACACCTTC.

The genes are TRBV20-1 and TRBJ2-4, with 13 bases lining up with TRBD2. This CDR3 contains 17 residues. CDR1 and CDR2 (germline): DFQATT, SNEGSKA (reference sequence). V was pared by 3 bases and J by 2 bases, with 7 bases of the junction left unmatched. Written as DNA, the CDR3 is TGCAGTGCTAGGGGAGGACTAGCGGGAGTATCCAAAAACATTCAGTACTTC. Translated: CSARGGLAGVSKNIQYF.

This clonotype occurred a few times. The rearrangement uses TRBV20-1 and TRBJ2-5; 10 bases agree with TRBD2. Unmatched junction bases numbered 13, after V lost 4 bases and J lost 5 bases. Germline CDR1 is DFQATT and CDR2 is SNEGSKA (reference sequence). The CDR3 is 16 residues long. In nucleotides, the CDR3 is TGCAGTGCTATAGGGACTAGCGACCCAAGGGGGGAGACCCAGTACTTC. Encoded protein: CSAIGTSDPRGETQYF.

This clonotype was found a few times. The chain employs TRBV18 and TRBJ2-1, with TRBD2 identical over 10 bases. Per the germline V gene, CDR1 is KGHSH and CDR2 is LQKENI. The V segment lost 5 bases and the J segment 5 bases; nucleotides outside the gene matches: 3. The CDR3 sequence is 14 residues long. The chain's CDR3 is CASSASGGHNEQFF. CDR3 nucleotide sequence: TGTGCCAGCTCAGCTAGCGGGGGTCACAATGAGCAGTTCTTC.

This clonotype appeared many times. The V and J genes are TRBV29-1 and TRBJ1-2, with no clear D. The CDR3 contains 13 residues. V was shortened by 4 bases and J by 4 bases, with 13 bases between the two germline ends. Looked up from germline, CDR1 is SQVTM and CDR2 is ANQGSEA. The CDR3 reads CSVAPQTGYGYTF. Here the CDR3 DNA reads TGCAGCGTTGCCCCACAAACTGGCTATGGCTACACCTTC. Full variable domain (rest looked up from reference TRBV29-1 and TRBJ1-2): SAVISQKPSRDICQRGTSLTIQCQVDSQVTMMFWYRQQPGQSLTLIATANQGSEATYESGFVIDKFPISRPNLTFSTLTVSNMSPEDSSIYLCSVAPQTGYGYTFGSGTRLTVV.

Worth noting for this clonotype: A much larger clone differs by one base, so this may be a read error. V and J are TRBV29-1 and TRBJ2-3, with D possibly being TRBD1 or TRBD2 (5 bases each). Trimming pared 4 bases from V and 6 bases from J, leaving 17 bases between. Germline CDR1 is SQVTM and CDR2 is ANQGSEA. CDR3 length: 14 amino acids. CDR3: CSVGGIGILDTQYF. CDR3 DNA sequence: TGCAGCGTTGGGGGGATAGGGATTCTGGATACGCAGTATTTT.

At least ten counts were recorded for this clonotype. The chain carries TRBV12-3 or TRBV12-4 and TRBJ1-2; D possibly corresponds to TRBD1 (5 bases). V was clipped by 3 bases and J by 3 bases, with 11 bases between them. There are 14 residues in the CDR3. CDR3 region: CASSLGGVHYGYTF. The CDR3 DNA is TGTGCCAGCAGTTTGGGGGGAGTCCACTATGGCTACACCTTC.

Points on this clonotype: A much more abundant neighbour one base away suggests this may be a read error. This chain uses TRBV5-1 with TRBJ2-1, with 7 bases identical to TRBD2. CDR3 size: 13 residues. Germline V gives CDR1 SGHRS, CDR2 YFSETQ. V lost 5 bases and J lost 10; bases outside the gene matches: 9. The CDR3 reads CASSRSGVYEQFF. For the CDR3, the DNA is TGCGCCAGCAGTCGCAGCGGGGTGTACGAGCAGTTCTTC.

V gene TRBV5-1 combines with J gene TRBJ1-1; the D gene is possibly TRBD1 (6 bases). The CDR3 length is 16 residues. V lost 3 bases, J lost 2 bases, and 17 bases lay in between. The germline V gene encodes CDR1 SGHRS and CDR2 YFSETQ. CDR3 sequence (DNA): TGCGCCAGCAGCTCAAGGGGGGGGTGGGGAAACACTGAAGCTTTCTTT. Translation gives CASSSRGGWGNTEAFF. The full variable domain, its missing parts supplied by reference TRBV5-1 and TRBJ1-1, is KAGVTQTPRYLIKTRGQQVTLSCSPISGHRSVSWYQQTPGQGLQFLFEYFSETQRNKGNFPGRFSGRQFSNSRSEMNVSTLELGDSALYLCASSSRGGWGNTEAFFGQGTRLTVV.

The V gene is TRBV13, the J gene TRBJ2-6; D gene unclear. The ends were cut back, 5 bases at V and 0 bases at J, with 11 bases in the middle. CDR1 PRHDT and CDR2 FYEKMQ come from the germline V gene (reference sequence). The CDR3 has 16 residues. The CDR3 loop reads CASSLGMNSGANVLTF. Here the CDR3 DNA reads TGTGCCAGCAGCCTCGGTATGAACTCTGGGGCCAACGTCCTGACTTTC.